One sample yielded the 13 T cell receptor beta chains listed below, sequenced in a study of technical replicates of blood from a few donors. Produced via immunoSEQ multiplex PCR; TCRdb's table is partial and in-frame only. The sample holds under 95,000 clones, 95% to 98% seen once. Material: T cells isolated from PBMCs. The receptors originated from a human donor in good health.

This sequence joins TRBV5-1 and TRBJ2-4; D is perhaps TRBD1 (6 bases). The V end was cut by 4 bases, the J end by 7 bases, with 12 bases between. Per the germline V gene, CDR1 is SGHRS and CDR2 is YFSETQ. This CDR3 is built from 13 residues. This CDR3 is CASSTDSWNIQYF. CDR3 bases: TGCGCCAGCAGCACGGACAGTTGGAACATTCAGTACTTC.

The rearrangement uses TRBV4-1 and TRBJ2-6, with 9 bases identical to TRBD1. CDR3 length: 20 amino acids. Germline V CDR1 and CDR2: MGHRA, YSYEKL. The V segment lost 1 base and the J segment 4 bases; nucleotides outside the gene matches: 14. This CDR3 reads CASSQVPTGGTFSGANVLTF. Here the CDR3 DNA reads TGCGCCAGCAGCCAAGTCCCAACAGGGGGCACGTTTTCAGGGGCCAACGTCCTGACTTTC.

Details on this clone: At the DNA level, this CDR3 is encoded by other sequences in the same sample as well. This sequence joins TRBV28 and TRBJ1-2; the match to TRBD1 covers 8 bases. Germline V gene sequence: CDR1 MDHEN, CDR2 SYDVKM. The length of the CDR3 is 13 residues. V lost 3 bases and J lost 4; bases outside the gene matches: 1. Here the CDR3 reads CASSFGQGYGYTF. CDR3 nucleotide sequence: TGTGCCAGCAGTTTCGGACAGGGCTATGGCTACACCTTC.

A single count supports this clone. The chain recombines TRBV30 with TRBJ1-1; D is ambiguous. V was pared by 8 bases and J by 1 base, with 11 bases between. The CDR3 has 12 amino acids. Germline V gene lookup returns CDR1 GTSNPN and CDR2 SVGIG (reference sequence). The CDR3 sequence: CAANPGNTEAFF. DNA of the CDR3: TGTGCCGCAAACCCAGGGAACACTGAAGCTTTCTTT.

The chain joins TRBV5-1 to TRBJ2-2, with a possible D match to TRBD2 (5 bases). This CDR3 is 15 amino acids long. Germline V lookup: CDR1 SGHRS, CDR2 YFSETQ. Trimming cost V 0 bases and J 5 bases, with 11 bases left between them. This CDR3 reads CASSLASSGTGELFF. The DNA of the CDR3 is TGCGCCAGCAGCTTGGCTAGCTCCGGGACCGGGGAGCTGTTTTTT.

V gene TRBV7-3 combines with J gene TRBJ2-1, with 12 bases matching TRBD2. The CDR3 runs to 15 residues. CDR1 is SGHTA and CDR2 is FQGTGA in the germline V gene. V lost 4 bases, J lost 8 bases, and 6 bases stayed unmatched. Here the CDR3 reads CASSSRLAGVDEQFF. The CDR3 coding sequence is TGTGCCAGCAGCTCGCGACTAGCGGGGGTGGATGAGCAGTTCTTC.

V gene TRBV12-5 combines with J gene TRBJ1-2; 7 bases align to TRBD1. Trimming removed 3 bases from V and 3 bases from J; junction bases left unmatched: 10. The CDR3 runs to 16 residues. CDR1 is LGHNT and CDR2 is FRNRAP in the germline V gene. The CDR3 DNA follows: TGTGCTAGTGGTTTTGATACCCGGGACAGTCACTATGGCTACACCTTC. It encodes CASGFDTRDSHYGYTF.

Regarding this clone: Additional DNA sequences in this sample encode the identical CDR3. J is TRBJ1-2 and V is TRBV6-1; TRBD1 matches 7 bases. Trimming took 2 bases from V and 3 from J; bases not matched to a gene: 0. The CDR3 spans 13 residues. Germline CDR1 and CDR2: MNHNS and SASEGT. The CDR3 DNA sequence: TGTGCCAGCAGTGAAACAGGGGACTATGGCTACACCTTC. Translated, it gives CASSETGDYGYTF.

This clone has a single count. V gene TRBV5-4 combines with J gene TRBJ2-7; 11 bases align to TRBD2. The V gene's germline CDR1 is SGHNT and CDR2 YYREEE (reference sequence). V shed 3 bases, J shed 6 bases, and the junction held 5 bases outside the gene matches. The CDR3 has 14 amino acids. CDR3 sequence: CASSSLAGEGEQYF. The DNA for the CDR3 is TGTGCCAGCAGCTCACTAGCGGGAGAAGGCGAGCAGTACTTC.

CDR3 sequence reads: CASSDWAGSNQPQHF. For the CDR3, the DNA is TGTGCCAGCAGTGACTGGGCAGGTAGCAATCAGCCCCAGCATTTT. The rearrangement joins TRBV6-4 to TRBJ1-5, with D uncertain. V lost 1 base to trimming and J lost 0 bases, with 7 bases between them. The CDR3 covers 15 residues. Germline CDR1 is MRHNA and CDR2 is SNTAGT.

The chain couples TRBV7-6 to TRBJ2-7; D is uncertain. The germline V gene has CDR1 SGHVS and CDR2 FNYEAQ. The CDR3 spans 13 residues. V lost 5 bases and J lost 3, with 11 bases in between. The CDR3 DNA reads as TGTGCCAGCAGCCTTCACCTCAGCTACGAGCAGTACTTC. Translating it yields CASSLHLSYEQYF.

The V gene is TRBV9, the J gene TRBJ2-3; tentative D call: TRBD2 (6 bases). The V and J ends lost 0 bases and 2 bases respectively, with 10 bases between them. Germline CDR1 and CDR2: SGDLS and YYNGEE. The CDR3 totals 15 residues. CDR3 nucleotide sequence: TGTGCCAGCAGCGTAGACGGGGGTTACACAGATACGCAGTATTTT. It translates to CASSVDGGYTDTQYF.

The rearrangement links TRBV6-8 to TRBJ2-3, with D perhaps TRBD2 (5 bases). From germline, CDR1 is MNHGY and CDR2 SAAAGT. V lost 7 bases, J lost 3 bases, and 17 bases lay in between. The CDR3 is 15 amino acids. The CDR3 region is CASTPGQRLTDTQYF. The CDR3 DNA is TGTGCCAGCACCCCCGGCCAGCGGTTAACAGATACGCAGTATTTT.